Each of the 4 T cell receptor beta chains below was sequenced from the same sample in a study of patients and donors after allogeneic stem cell transplantation. From the RT-PCR reads, TCRdb called clonotypes with MiXCR, one entry per CDR3 protein. The data show about 74,000 distinct CDR3 sequences, 26% seen once. Sample: blood, either unsorted or a sorted T cell fraction (not recorded which). These receptor sequences come from a human donor who was either an allogeneic HSCT recipient or a stem cell or donor lymphocyte infusion donor (not recorded which). It is not recorded whose cells these are; they may come from a transplant donor.

This clonotype showed up just a few times. The V and J genes are TRBV4-1 and TRBJ2-5; 9 bases are a match to TRBD1. Trimming at V came to 1 base and at J to 4 bases, leaving 4 bases not matched to a gene. This CDR3 is built from 15 residues. Per the germline V gene, CDR1 is MGHRA and CDR2 is YSYEKL. The CDR3 DNA sequence: TGCGCCAGCAGCCAAGCCGGGACAGGGCGAGAGACCCAGTACTTC. Translating gives CASSQAGTGRETQYF.

The V and J genes are TRBV6-5 and TRBJ2-5; maybe TRBD1 (6 bases). V was clipped by 0 bases and J by 3 bases, with 8 bases between them. There are 14 residues in the CDR3. Per the germline V gene, CDR1 is MNHEY and CDR2 is SVGAGI. CDR3 loop: CASSYSPGEETQYF. As DNA, the CDR3 is TGTGCCAGCAGTTACTCGCCAGGGGAAGAGACCCAGTACTTC.

This chain joins TRBV20-1 and TRBJ1-5; D remains unclear. The CDR3 contains 13 residues. Trimming left V 0 bases short and J 1 base short, with 4 bases between. Germline assignment: CDR1 DFQATT and CDR2 SNEGSKA (reference sequence). The CDR3 loop is CSAREGSNQPQHF. As DNA, the CDR3 is TGCAGTGCTAGAGAGGGGAGCAATCAGCCCCAGCATTTT.

This clonotype appeared a single time. This sequence joins TRBV7-2 and TRBJ2-5, with D unclear. The CDR3 totals 14 residues. Trimming shortened V by 1 base and J by 1 base, and 7 bases separated the two germline ends. Germline CDR1 reads SGHTA; CDR2 reads FQGNSA. In nucleotides, the CDR3 is TGTGCCAGCAGCTTAGTGCCGCCCCAAGAGACCCAGTACTTC. Translation: CASSLVPPQETQYF.